Detailed here is one T cell receptor (beta chain). Original methodology: Cell counts per sample came from amplifying reference gene primers. Libraries were prepared by immunoSEQ multiplex PCR; TCRdb keeps only in-frame clonotypes and omits some of them. V and J calls and clone size come straight from that table; D and trimming were deduced from the DNA. The sample consists of under 200,000 clones, about 80% of them appearing once. The data were obtained in a study of blood T cell repertoires in COVID-19. CDR3 size: 15 residues. Trimming took 5 bases from V and 5 from J; bases not matched to a gene: 10. Looked up from germline, CDR1 is LNHDA and CDR2 is SQIVND (reference sequence).

The sample comprised peripheral blood. V usage is TRBV19 and J usage is TRBJ2-3; the match to TRBD2 covers 7 bases. This sequence originates from a human donor with acute or convalescent COVID-19. The donor label of this sample is uncertain. The CDR3 here is CASSPREKRGDTQYF. In DNA form, the CDR3 reads TGTGCCAGTAGTCCCCGGGAGAAGCGGGGAGATACGCAGTATTTT. Full variable domain (missing parts from reference TRBV19 and TRBJ2-3): DGGITQSPKYLFRKEGQNVTLSCEQNLNHDAMYWYRQDPGQGLRLIYYSQIVNDFQKGDIAEGYSVSREKKESFPLTVTSAQKNPTAFYLCASSPREKRGDTQYFGPGTRLTVL.